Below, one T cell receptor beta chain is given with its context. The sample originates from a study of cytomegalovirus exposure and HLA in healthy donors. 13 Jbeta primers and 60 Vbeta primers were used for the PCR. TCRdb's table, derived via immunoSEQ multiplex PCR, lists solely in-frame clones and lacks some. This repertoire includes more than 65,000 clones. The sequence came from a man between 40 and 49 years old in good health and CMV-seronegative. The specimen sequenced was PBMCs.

Written as DNA, the CDR3 is TGTGCCTGGAGTCCTCCAAGGGACAACAAGGAAAAACTGTTTTTT. Encoded protein: CAWSPPRDNKEKLFF. The V and J genes are TRBV30 and TRBJ1-4; D may be TRBD1 (6 bases). The CDR3 totals 15 residues. Germline lookup yields CDR1 GTSNPN and CDR2 SVGIG (reference sequence). V was clipped by 2 bases and J by 8 bases, with 18 bases between them. The full variable domain, rest sourced from reference TRBV30 and TRBJ1-4, is SQTIHQWPATLVQPVGSPLSLECTVEGTSNPNLYWYRQAAGRGLQLLFYSVGIGQISSEVPQNLSASRPQDRQFILSSKKLLLSDSGFYLCAWSPPRDNKEKLFFGSGTQLSVL.